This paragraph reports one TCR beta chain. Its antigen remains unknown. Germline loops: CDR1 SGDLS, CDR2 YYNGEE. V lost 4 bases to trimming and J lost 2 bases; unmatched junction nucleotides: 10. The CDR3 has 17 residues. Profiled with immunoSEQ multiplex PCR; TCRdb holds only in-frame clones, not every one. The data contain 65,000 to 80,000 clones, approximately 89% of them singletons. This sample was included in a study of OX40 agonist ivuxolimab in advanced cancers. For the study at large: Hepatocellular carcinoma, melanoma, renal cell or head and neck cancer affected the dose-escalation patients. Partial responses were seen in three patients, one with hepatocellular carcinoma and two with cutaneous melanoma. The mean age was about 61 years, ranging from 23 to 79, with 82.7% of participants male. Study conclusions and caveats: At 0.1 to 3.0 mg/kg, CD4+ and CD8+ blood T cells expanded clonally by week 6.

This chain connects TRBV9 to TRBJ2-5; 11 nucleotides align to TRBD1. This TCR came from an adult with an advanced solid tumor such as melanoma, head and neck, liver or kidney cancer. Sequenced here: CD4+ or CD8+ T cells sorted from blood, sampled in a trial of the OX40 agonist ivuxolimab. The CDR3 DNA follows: TGTGCCAGCAGCAGGACAGGGGGCTTTGAGCCTCAAGAGACCCAGTACTTC. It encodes CASSRTGGFEPQETQYF.